The clone carrying this TCR beta chain was counted only a few times. Its antigen remains unidentified. Healthy Caucasians, and only they, were the donors. cDNA carried unique molecular identifiers, and a universal primer site was added by template switching. MiXCR, run by TCRdb on the 5' RACE reads, gives a single entry per CDR3 protein. This sample has 450,000 or so distinct CDR3 sequences, with 13% to 15% found just once. This sample is part of a study of identical twins. Study results and limitations: Reduced insertions were recorded for abundant cord blood beta clonotypes, with no such pattern in memory repertoires. Sequences that were beta out-of-frame showed weaker excess twin sharing.

Germline CDR1 and CDR2: SGHTA and FQGNSA. This CDR3 has 14 residues. The ends were cut back, 0 bases at V and 6 bases at J, with 12 bases in the middle. These data were likewise used in another study, on yellow fever vaccine responses in identical twins.

Sequenced: CD4+ T cells sorted from blood. This receptor was obtained from a woman between 18 and 30 years old in good health. This chain uses TRBV7-2 with TRBJ2-7; D gene ambiguous. The CDR3 sequence is CASSLAGLSVEQYF. As DNA, the CDR3 is TGTGCCAGCAGCTTAGCCGGGTTGAGTGTCGAGCAGTACTTC.